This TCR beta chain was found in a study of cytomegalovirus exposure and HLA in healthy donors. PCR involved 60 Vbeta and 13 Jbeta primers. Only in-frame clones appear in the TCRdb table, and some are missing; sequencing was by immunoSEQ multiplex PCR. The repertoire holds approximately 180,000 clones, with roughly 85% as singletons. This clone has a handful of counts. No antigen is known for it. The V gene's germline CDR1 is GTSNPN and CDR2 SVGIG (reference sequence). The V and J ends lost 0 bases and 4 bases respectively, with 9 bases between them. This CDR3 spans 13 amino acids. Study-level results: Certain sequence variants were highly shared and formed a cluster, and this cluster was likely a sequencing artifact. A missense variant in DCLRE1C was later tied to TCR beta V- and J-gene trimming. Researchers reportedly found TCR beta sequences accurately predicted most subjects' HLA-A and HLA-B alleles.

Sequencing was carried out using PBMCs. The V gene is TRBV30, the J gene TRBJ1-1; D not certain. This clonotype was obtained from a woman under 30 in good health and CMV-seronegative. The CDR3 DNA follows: TGTGCCTGGAGTGTTTCGCGGGGCACTGAAGCTTTCTTT. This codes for CAWSVSRGTEAFF.